This T cell receptor beta chain was profiled in a study of beta chain features in type 1 diabetes. At the level of the study: Healthy donors and patients had similar age, gender and cell yields. Overall study findings and caveats: The study found moderately but significantly shorter TCRB CDR3s in all four CD4+ subsets of Type 1 diabetes patients.

This clone appeared a few times. The antigen remains undetermined. All of the isolated RNA was reverse transcribed, so expressed TCRB transcripts were sequenced. Naive, central memory and regulatory T cell samples came to a mean of about 4 million reads. Profiled with immunoSEQ multiplex PCR; TCRdb holds only in-frame clones, not every one. The repertoire consists of 680,000 or so clones, with 13% occurring once and the leading ten covering approximately 0.022%. The CDR3 spans 19 residues. The germline CDR1 and CDR2 sequences are ENHRY and SYGVKD. Trimming at V came to 0 bases and at J to 3 bases, leaving 9 bases not matched to a gene. Researchers reported sorting CD4+ naive, central memory, regulatory and stem cell-like memory cells via CD45RO/CCR7/CD25/CD127/CD95/CD27.

The V and J genes are TRBV10-3 and TRBJ2-3; 13 nucleotides match TRBD2. Sequences were obtained from naive CD4+ T cells from blood. The sequence was obtained from a young man with type 1 diabetes. CDR3: CAISESGLAGAPGTDTQYF. CDR3 sequence (DNA): TGTGCCATCAGTGAGTCTGGACTAGCGGGGGCCCCGGGTACAGATACGCAGTATTTT.